This T cell receptor beta chain was found in a study of T cell responses to AZD1222 COVID-19 vaccine. Study results and limitations: The reported proportion of spike-specific TCRs targeting unmutated variant regions was nearly half. Spike-specific TCR breadth and depth went up after people got two AZD1222 doses.

Second doses at about 4 or about 12 weeks were pooled. Germline lookup yields CDR1 KGHDR and CDR2 SFDVKD. The CDR3 spans 16 residues. With V trimmed by 4 bases and J by 8 bases, 13 bases remained unmatched. Notes on this clone: The antigen is not known.

TCRdb keeps only in-frame clones here, not all; method: immunoSEQ multiplex PCR. The sample includes 100,000 or so clones, roughly 89% of them seen just once. The V gene is TRBV24-1, the J gene TRBJ2-1, with 7 bases matching TRBD2. The starting material was peripheral blood, obtained 28 days after the second AZD1222 dose. The sequence came from an adult who received the AZD1222 COVID-19 vaccine. The CDR3 DNA reads as TGTGCCACCAGTGACGTAGCGGGTGGAGGGCTAGATGAGCAGTTCTTC. Translating it yields CATSDVAGGGLDEQFF.